This T cell receptor (beta chain) emerged from a study of identifying expanded T cells in peripheral blood. Sequenced by immunoSEQ multiplex PCR; TCRdb stores in-frame clones only, minus some. Among about 82,000 clones listed, approximately 90% were seen once. Trimming removed 6 bases from V and 4 bases from J, with 15 bases in between. Germline loops: CDR1 MNHEY, CDR2 SMNVEV (reference sequence). The CDR3 is 14 amino acids. This TCR derives from a person between 18 and 75 years old in good health. The chain couples TRBV27 to TRBJ1-1; D is uncertain. Sequencing input: blood. CDR3 coding DNA: TGTGCCAGCAGCTCGGCGTATGTAGGCACTGAAGCTTTCTTT. Its protein product is CASSSAYVGTEAFF.